This T cell receptor beta chain comes out of a study of OX40 agonist ivuxolimab in advanced cancers. Whole-study context: Each patient was given ivuxolimab into a vein every 2 weeks, at 0.01 to 10 mg/kg. Each dose-escalation patient presented with hepatocellular carcinoma, melanoma, renal cell or head and neck cancer.

General observations from the study: At 0.1 to 3.0 mg/kg and by week 6, CD4+ and CD8+ T cells in the blood had expanded clonally.

On this clone: Its cognate antigen is unknown.

The method was immunoSEQ multiplex PCR; TCRdb's version includes in-frame clones alone and lacks a portion of them. The sample records fewer than 100,000 clones, just under 85% being singletons. Germline values: CDR1 MNHEY, CDR2 SVGAGI. The V end was cut by 5 bases, the J end by 2 bases, with 12 bases between. The CDR3 runs to 14 residues. Blood samples were obtained at baseline, cycle 4 day 1, and cycle 7 day 1. The starting material was CD4+ or CD8+ T cells sorted from blood, obtained in a trial of the OX40 agonist ivuxolimab. The chain recombines TRBV6-5 with TRBJ1-1; a weak D match, TRBD1 (5 bases). This sequence was found in an adult with an advanced solid tumor such as melanoma, head and neck, liver or kidney cancer. This chain's CDR3 is CASSSPGPNTEAFF. The CDR3 DNA reads as TGTGCCAGCAGTAGCCCGGGACCAAACACTGAAGCTTTCTTT.